These T cell receptor beta chains were read from a single sample in a study of blood T cells in healthy people across ages. TCRdb re-called the 5' RACE reads through MiXCR, storing one row per CDR3 protein. The table has 1.5 million to 2 million distinct CDR3 sequences, about 30% seen once. Sequenced input: blood. The source is a woman aged 25 to 39 in good health. Each CDR3 is given with its conserved first and last residue. D genes are given only for firm matches. A row's size may be missing; if present it is once, few, many or a size class.

d_call	clone_size	v_call	j_call	cdr3_aa	cdr3_nt
-	-	TRBV29-1	TRBJ1-1	CSVAAILNTEAFF	TGCAGCGTCGCCGCAATTCTAAACACTGAAGCTTTCTTT
TRBD1	many	TRBV6-5	TRBJ2-4	CASSPLKGAIQYF	TGTGCCAGCAGCCCCCTAAAGGGGGCCATTCAGTACTTC
TRBD2	few	TRBV11-2	TRBJ2-2	CASSLTSVNTGELFF	TGTGCCAGCAGCTTAACTAGCGTTAACACCGGGGAGCTGTTTTTT
TRBD2	many	TRBV12-3/TRBV12-4	TRBJ2-7	CASTLAGPYEQYF	TGTGCCAGCACACTAGCGGGACCCTACGAGCAGTACTTC
-	-	TRBV30	TRBJ1-1	CAWSVGGTEAFF	TGTGCCTGGAGTGTAGGGGGAACTGAAGCTTTCTTT
TRBD2	many	TRBV7-2	TRBJ2-4	CASSAGGERNIQYF	TGTGCCAGCAGCGCGGGGGGAGAACGAAACATTCAGTACTTC
TRBD2	-	TRBV10-3	TRBJ2-3	CTISESSGFAGVVRNTQYF	TGTACCATCAGTGAGTCGAGTGGGTTTGCGGGGGTCGTCCGGAATACGCAGTATTTT
TRBD1	few	TRBV7-9	TRBJ2-7	CASSAGQGLVQYF	TGTGCCAGCAGCGCCGGACAGGGGCTCGTGCAGTACTTC
TRBD2	-	TRBV5-1	TRBJ2-1	CASSLEGPSGRVTGSYNEQFF	TGCGCCAGCAGCTTGGAGGGCCCTAGCGGGAGGGTTACAGGAAGCTACAATGAGCAGTTCTTC
-	few	TRBV6-1	TRBJ2-5	CASSDRRGVQETQYF	TGTGCCAGCAGTGATCGGCGGGGAGTTCAAGAGACCCAGTACTTC
TRBD2	-	TRBV12-3/TRBV12-4	TRBJ2-3	CASSPTGTSAAQDTQYF	TGTGCCAGCAGTCCCACCGGGACTAGCGCGGCGCAAGATACGCAGTATTTT